Shown below are 32 T cell receptor beta chains from a single sample sequenced in a study of blood T cell repertoires in COVID-19. Using immunoSEQ multiplex PCR, the repertoire was profiled, and TCRdb retains in-frame clones only, with some absent. The sample has approximately 130,000 clones, 77% seen once; the top ten hold more than 15%. The specimen sequenced was peripheral blood. The source is an elderly man with acute or convalescent COVID-19.

The rearrangement joins TRBV19 to TRBJ1-2; 9 bases are shared with TRBD1. Germline CDR1 and CDR2: LNHDA and SQIVND (reference sequence). V dropped 4 bases and J dropped 3; count of bases not matched to a gene: 3. The CDR3 length is 14 residues. Written as DNA, the CDR3 is TGTGCCAGTAGTAAAAGACAGGGGGACTATGGCTACACCTTC. Its protein product is CASSKRQGDYGYTF.

The chain joins TRBV19 to TRBJ1-4; TRBD1 is a possible D gene (6 bases). With 0 bases removed from V and 11 bases from J, the gap between germline ends came to 13 bases. This CDR3 is built from 14 residues. Germline CDR1 and CDR2: LNHDA and SQIVND (reference sequence). CDR3 DNA sequence: TGTGCCAGTAGTATAGATGGTACAGGGTGGAAACTGTTTTTT. Translating gives CASSIDGTGWKLFF. The full variable domain, completed using reference TRBV19 and TRBJ1-4, is DGGITQSPKYLFRKEGQNVTLSCEQNLNHDAMYWYRQDPGQGLRLIYYSQIVNDFQKGDIAEGYSVSREKKESFPLTVTSAQKNPTAFYLCASSIDGTGWKLFFGSGTQLSVL.

The CDR3 region has the DNA TGTGCCAGCAGCTTAGCCAATGCGGGCTCCTACGAGCAGTACTTC. Residues: CASSLANAGSYEQYF. The chain is built from TRBV11-2 and TRBJ2-7, with a weak D call TRBD2 (5 bases). There are 15 residues in the CDR3. The germline CDR1 and CDR2 sequences are SGHAT and FQNNGV. V lost 1 base and J 0 bases, leaving 10 bases between the germline ends.

The genes are TRBV4-3 and TRBJ2-1; 9 bases align to TRBD1. Germline trimming cut 1 base from V and 7 bases from J; bases unmatched to any gene: 2. This CDR3 comprises 14 residues. Germline V gives CDR1 LGHNA, CDR2 YSLEER. CDR3 nucleotide sequence: TGCGCCAGCAGCCAAGGGGACAGGGAGAATGAGCAGTTCTTC. As protein: CASSQGDRENEQFF.

This clone was detected only a few times. This rearrangement joins TRBV12-5 to TRBJ2-5, with 7 bases identical to TRBD1. The CDR3 runs 15 residues. The germline CDR1 and CDR2 sequences are LGHNT and FRNRAP. The V and J ends lost 2 bases and 5 bases, in that order; junction bases with no gene match: 8. This chain's CDR3 is CASGLPDRVGETQYF. The CDR3 DNA reads TGTGCTAGTGGTTTGCCCGACAGGGTTGGGGAGACCCAGTACTTC. The full variable domain, rest sourced from reference TRBV12-5 and TRBJ2-5, is DARVTQTPRHKVTEMGQEVTMRCQPILGHNTVFWYRQTMMQGLELLAYFRNRAPLDDSGMPKDRFSAEMPDATLATLKIQPSEPRDSAVYFCASGLPDRVGETQYFGPGTRLLVL.

The chain recombines TRBV28 with TRBJ2-4, with TRBD2 as a possible D gene (6 bases). Germline assignment: CDR1 MDHEN and CDR2 SYDVKM. The V end lost 3 bases, the J end lost 0 bases, and 15 bases lay between the germline ends. This CDR3 contains 17 residues. Here the CDR3 reads CASSFGGTDLAKNIQYF. CDR3 bases: TGTGCCAGCAGTTTTGGGGGGACGGATCTAGCCAAAAACATTCAGTACTTC.

The V call is TRBV6-1, the J call TRBJ1-6; a possible D gene is TRBD1 (6 bases). The CDR3 consists of 14 residues. Trimming took off 8 bases at V and 10 bases at J, with 18 bases between the two ends. CDR1 MNHNS and CDR2 SASEGT come from the germline V gene. This CDR3 is CASGQMGAGSPLHF. CDR3 bases: TGTGCCAGCGGTCAAATGGGGGCCGGGTCACCCCTCCACTTT.

The chain recombines TRBV27 with TRBJ2-5, with D possibly TRBD1 on 6 matching bases. V shed 8 bases and J shed 3 bases, with 16 bases lying between them. The CDR3 runs to 14 residues. Germline assignment: CDR1 MNHEY and CDR2 SMNVEV (reference sequence). The CDR3 sequence: CASARRGNEETQYF. DNA of the CDR3: TGTGCCAGCGCACGCAGGGGTAACGAAGAGACCCAGTACTTC.

In this sample, this clone turned up a few times. V gene TRBV4-2 combines with J gene TRBJ1-2, with D unresolved. This CDR3 has 14 amino acids. Trimming removed 0 bases at V and 6 bases at J, with 11 bases between. The germline CDR1 and CDR2 sequences are LGHNA and YNFKEQ. CDR3 in amino acids: CASSQDLLGDGYTF. CDR3 coding DNA: TGTGCCAGCAGCCAAGACTTGCTAGGAGATGGCTACACCTTC.

The V and J genes are TRBV5-1 and TRBJ2-1, with TRBD2 matching over 11 bases. Trimming took 3 bases from V and 8 from J; bases not matched to a gene: 7. Germline V lookup: CDR1 SGHRS, CDR2 YFSETQ. The CDR3 sequence is 15 residues long. The DNA for the CDR3 is TGCGCCAGCAGCTCAACTAGCGGGGGTTACGATGAGCAGTTCTTC. This encodes CASSSTSGGYDEQFF.

The chain has TRBV5-1 and TRBJ1-1, with D unresolved. CDR1 is SGHRS and CDR2 is YFSETQ in the germline V gene. The CDR3 covers 15 residues. Trimming stripped 0 bases from V and 0 bases from J, with 9 bases between. CDR3 loop: CASSLGADMNTEAFF. For the CDR3, the DNA is TGCGCCAGCAGCTTGGGGGCCGACATGAACACTGAAGCTTTCTTT.

This sequence joins TRBV19 and TRBJ2-5; D possibly corresponds to TRBD2 (5 bases). V was cut by 6 bases and J by 5 bases, with 19 bases left in between. Germline assignment: CDR1 LNHDA and CDR2 SQIVND (reference sequence). The CDR3 length is 15 residues. The CDR3: CASSSRGRASETQYF. The CDR3 DNA is TGTGCCAGTAGCAGTAGAGGGCGGGCGAGCGAGACCCAGTACTTC.

This clone was counted a single time. V and J are TRBV28 and TRBJ1-1; 11 nucleotides line up with TRBD1. The CDR3 extends over 12 amino acids. V dropped 11 bases and J dropped 4; count of bases not matched to a gene: 3. Per the germline V gene, CDR1 is MDHEN and CDR2 is SYDVKM. CDR3 region: CAGQGAFTEAFF. The DNA of the CDR3 is TGTGCCGGACAGGGGGCTTTCACTGAAGCTTTCTTT.

The chain recombines TRBV19 with TRBJ1-6, with a possible D match to TRBD1 (5 bases). In germline, CDR1 is LNHDA, CDR2 SQIVND (reference sequence). Trimming stripped 4 bases from V and 7 bases from J, with 17 bases between. The length of the CDR3 is 16 residues. The CDR3 DNA sequence: TGTGCCAGTAGTACCCGATTCGACAGCTCCAATTCACCCCTCCACTTT. It specifies CASSTRFDSSNSPLHF.

This chain connects TRBV7-2 to TRBJ2-4; TRBD2 is a possible D gene (5 bases). The germline V and J ends were trimmed by 1 base and 8 bases, with 9 bases remaining between them. Germline V gene data show CDR1 as SGHTA and CDR2 as FQGNSA. This CDR3 has 13 amino acids. The CDR3 here is CASSLVPGYIQYF. The CDR3 DNA sequence: TGTGCCAGCAGCTTAGTTCCGGGGTACATTCAGTACTTC.

J is TRBJ2-7 and V is TRBV2, with 8 bases aligning to TRBD1. Trimming at V came to 6 bases and at J to 5 bases, leaving 9 bases not matched to a gene. The CDR3 has 14 residues. The germline gives CDR1 SNHLY, CDR2 FYNNEI. CDR3 DNA sequence: TGTGCCAGCAGGACAAGACAGGGGTTCAACGAGCAGTACTTC. This sequence encodes CASRTRQGFNEQYF.

The J gene is TRBJ1-1, the V gene TRBV7-8; D is possibly TRBD1 (6 bases). Trimming left V 8 bases short and J 6 bases short, with 19 bases between. Germline assignment: CDR1 SGHVS and CDR2 FQNEAQ. CDR3 length: 14 amino acids. The CDR3 protein is CASVFRGAGAEAFF. DNA of the CDR3: TGTGCCAGCGTATTTCGGGGGGCGGGCGCTGAAGCTTTCTTT.

This chain uses TRBV5-1 with TRBJ2-3, with 10 positions matching TRBD2. The CDR3 runs 17 residues. Germline assignment: CDR1 SGHRS and CDR2 YFSETQ. The V segment lost 0 bases and the J segment 1 base; nucleotides outside the gene matches: 5. This CDR3 reads CASSLELAGTGTDTQYF. The CDR3 DNA is TGCGCCAGCAGCTTGGAACTAGCGGGGACTGGCACAGATACGCAGTATTTT.

This clone has at least ten counts. CDR3 protein: CASSPDRYAFSGNTIYF. In DNA form, the CDR3 reads TGTGCCAGCAGTCCAGACAGATATGCGTTCTCTGGAAACACCATATATTTT. The chain combines TRBV27 with TRBJ1-3; perhaps TRBD1 as D (5 bases). V was clipped by 5 bases and J by 0 bases, with 17 bases between them. CDR3 length: 17 amino acids. Per germline, CDR1 MNHEY and CDR2 SMNVEV (reference sequence).

The chain joins TRBV3-1 (or the pseudogene TRBV3-2) to TRBJ1-1, with D unclear. Germline CDR1 reads LGHDT; CDR2 reads YNNKEL (reference sequence). V dropped 0 bases and J dropped 7 bases, with 18 bases sitting between them. The CDR3 length is 16 residues. CDR3 loop: CASSQDFAAGFNEAFF. The CDR3 coding sequence is TGTGCCAGCAGCCAAGATTTCGCAGCGGGATTTAATGAAGCTTTCTTT.

This rearrangement joins TRBV3-1 (or the pseudogene TRBV3-2) to TRBJ2-1; 7 nucleotides match TRBD2. V was clipped by 1 base and J by 0 bases; unmatched bases: 6. From germline, CDR1 is LGHDT and CDR2 YNNKEL (reference sequence). The CDR3 loop spans 17 amino acids. CDR3 loop: CASSQGPSGGSYNEQFF. CDR3 bases: TGTGCCAGCAGCCAAGGCCCGTCGGGGGGCTCCTACAATGAGCAGTTCTTC.

V is TRBV5-4 and J is TRBJ1-4; 8 bases agree with TRBD1. Germline V gene sequence: CDR1 SGHNT, CDR2 YYREEE (reference sequence). The CDR3 sequence is 16 residues long. V was clipped by 5 bases and J by 0 bases; unmatched bases: 6. CDR3 nucleotide sequence: TGTGCCAGCAGTACAGGGGGAGGTTCAACTAATGAAAAACTGTTTTTT. Amino acid sequence: CASSTGGGSTNEKLFF. Using reference TRBV5-4 and TRBJ1-4 for the parts outside the CDR3, the full variable domain is ETGVTQSPTHLIKTRGQQVTLRCSSQSGHNTVSWYQQALGQGPQFIFQYYREEENGRGNFPPRFSGLQFPNYSSELNVNALELDDSALYLCASSTGGGSTNEKLFFGSGTQLSVL.

The rearrangement uses TRBV19 and TRBJ2-6; 7 positions match TRBD1. The CDR3 contains 17 residues. Germline assignment: CDR1 LNHDA and CDR2 SQIVND (reference sequence). The junction had 6 bases not matched to a gene; V was cut back by 4 bases and J by 0 bases. CDR3 loop: CASSSSQGISGANVLTF. The CDR3 bases are TGTGCCAGTAGTAGCTCACAGGGGATCTCTGGGGCCAACGTCCTGACTTTC.

The gene calls are TRBV2 and TRBJ1-1; D possibly corresponds to TRBD1 (6 bases). The ends were cut back, 7 bases at V and 3 bases at J, with 12 bases in the middle. In germline, CDR1 is SNHLY, CDR2 FYNNEI. CDR3 length: 13 amino acids. CDR3 sequence (DNA): TGTGCCAGCATTGGACAGAAAGACACTGAAGCTTTCTTT. As protein: CASIGQKDTEAFF.

The rearrangement joins TRBV11-2 to TRBJ2-1; 8 nucleotides align to TRBD2. CDR3 length equals 17 residues. Trimming cost V 3 bases and J 3 bases; bases outside gene matches: 10. Germline lookup yields CDR1 SGHAT and CDR2 FQNNGV. The DNA of the CDR3 is TGTGCCAGCAGCTTCCCCCGGGGGGGTCGGGGCTACAATGAGCAGTTCTTC. Residues: CASSFPRGGRGYNEQFF. The complete variable domain, with remaining parts taken from reference TRBV11-2 and TRBJ2-1, reads EAGVAQSPRYKIIEKRQSVAFWCNPISGHATLYWYQQILGQGPKLLIQFQNNGVVDDSQLPKDRFSAERLKGVDSTLKIQPAKLEDSAVYLCASSFPRGGRGYNEQFFGPGTRLTVL.

The chain couples TRBV29-1 to TRBJ1-1, with D unclear. The germline V and J ends were trimmed by 6 bases and 6 bases, with 8 bases remaining between them. The CDR3 totals 10 residues. Germline V gene lookup returns CDR1 SQVTM and CDR2 ANQGSEA. CDR3 sequence reads: CSVGRAEAFF. In nucleotides, the CDR3 is TGCAGCGTGGGTCGGGCTGAAGCTTTCTTT. Full variable domain (outside the CDR3, taken from reference TRBV29-1 and TRBJ1-1): SAVISQKPSRDICQRGTSLTIQCQVDSQVTMMFWYRQQPGQSLTLIATANQGSEATYESGFVIDKFPISRPNLTFSTLTVSNMSPEDSSIYLCSVGRAEAFFGQGTRLTVV.

This clone was seen just once. The chain combines TRBV28 with TRBJ1-2; D is perhaps TRBD1 (5 bases). Per the germline V gene, CDR1 is MDHEN and CDR2 is SYDVKM. V lost 6 bases and J lost 4, with 21 bases in between. The CDR3 totals 16 residues. The CDR3 reads CASSYPSLRGGYGYTF. The DNA for the CDR3 is TGTGCCAGCAGCTACCCTTCGCTACGGGGGGGCTATGGCTACACCTTC.

The V and J genes are TRBV2 and TRBJ1-5; 7 nucleotides align to TRBD1. The CDR3 covers 15 residues. Trimming cost V 5 bases and J 3 bases; bases outside gene matches: 7. Germline lookup yields CDR1 SNHLY and CDR2 FYNNEI. CDR3 DNA sequence: TGTGCCAGCAGTACTAGGGGACAGCTCAATCAGCCCCAGCATTTT. Amino acid sequence: CASSTRGQLNQPQHF.

The V gene is TRBV19, the J gene TRBJ2-2; D is perhaps TRBD1 (5 bases). The CDR3 is made up of 17 amino acids. CDR1 is LNHDA and CDR2 is SQIVND in the germline V gene (reference sequence). V lost 1 base to trimming and J lost 5 bases, with 17 bases between them. This chain's CDR3 is CASSIGQGRSGTGELFF. CDR3 nucleotides: TGTGCCAGTAGTATAGGTCAGGGTAGGTCCGGAACCGGGGAGCTGTTTTTT. Supplemented by reference TRBV19 and TRBJ2-2, the full variable domain reads DGGITQSPKYLFRKEGQNVTLSCEQNLNHDAMYWYRQDPGQGLRLIYYSQIVNDFQKGDIAEGYSVSREKKESFPLTVTSAQKNPTAFYLCASSIGQGRSGTGELFFGEGSRLTVL.

In nucleotides, the CDR3 is TGTGCCAGAAGCTTAATCGTTTTAGTGGTCTACTCCTACGAGCAGTACTTC. Its translation: CARSLIVLVVYSYEQYF. The chain uses TRBV7-5 and TRBJ2-7; the listed D gene, TRBD2, was not tested against the DNA. TRBV7-5 is annotated as a pseudogene. The CDR3 has 17 amino acids.

V gene TRBV7-2 combines with J gene TRBJ2-7; D call uncertain. V was trimmed by 1 base and J by 4 bases, leaving 14 bases between them. CDR1 is SGHTA, CDR2 FQGNSA, per germline. The CDR3 has 15 amino acids. DNA for the CDR3: TGTGCCAGCAGCTTAGATGCCTACTCCCGTTACGAGCAGTACTTC. Translating gives CASSLDAYSRYEQYF.

V gene TRBV19 combines with J gene TRBJ2-2; the D is unclear. The germline gives CDR1 LNHDA, CDR2 SQIVND (reference sequence). The V and J ends lost 3 bases and 0 bases respectively, with 11 bases between them. The CDR3 has 16 amino acids. The CDR3 sequence is CASSIPLGANTGELFF. The CDR3, as DNA: TGTGCCAGTAGTATCCCCCTAGGTGCGAACACCGGGGAGCTGTTTTTT.